The 10 T cell receptor beta chains below were found in one sample sequenced in a study of blood T cell repertoires in COVID-19. Sequencing was performed with immunoSEQ multiplex PCR; in TCRdb, only in-frame clones are kept and a portion is missing. The sample lists fewer than 80,000 clones; roughly 86% were seen once. Sequencing used peripheral blood. These receptors were taken from a woman aged 45-65 years with active or convalescent COVID-19.

This clone was seen only once. The chain has TRBV6-5 and TRBJ2-5; possibly TRBD2 for D (6 bases). V was clipped by 7 bases and J by 5 bases, with 17 bases between them. The CDR3 is 14 amino acids. Germline loops: CDR1 MNHEY, CDR2 SVGAGI. CDR3 region: CASIPLGTPETQYF. The CDR3 DNA follows: TGTGCCAGCATCCCTCTCGGGACTCCGGAGACCCAGTACTTC.

V and J are TRBV7-9 and TRBJ1-2; 7 bases are shared with TRBD1. The CDR3 has 13 residues. The V segment lost 1 base and the J segment 8 bases; nucleotides outside the gene matches: 4. Per the germline V gene, CDR1 is SEHNR and CDR2 is FQNEAQ (reference sequence). The CDR3 DNA reads as TGTGCCAGCAGCTTAGATTGGACAGGAGGCTACACCTTC. This translates into CASSLDWTGGYTF.

V is TRBV14 and J is TRBJ2-7, with TRBD2 as a possible D gene (6 bases). Germline V gives CDR1 SGHDN, CDR2 FVKESK. The CDR3 totals 14 residues. Trimming left V 2 bases short and J 2 bases short, with 10 bases between. The DNA for the CDR3 is TGTGCCAGCAGCCAATCTAGCGCCCCCTACGAGCAGTACTTC. Translated, it gives CASSQSSAPYEQYF.

This clone was recorded a few times. V gene TRBV27 combines with J gene TRBJ1-1; D gene uncertain. Per the germline V gene, CDR1 is MNHEY and CDR2 is SMNVEV (reference sequence). The V end was cut by 3 bases, the J end by 11 bases, with 22 bases between. The CDR3 is 15 amino acids. CDR3 bases: TGTGCCAGCAGTTTGACGGTAGCTAACTTGGCTGGGGCTTTCTTT. It yields the protein CASSLTVANLAGAFF.

This clone was observed a handful of times. V is TRBV18 and J is TRBJ1-2; TRBD1 agrees at 9 bases. The V gene's germline CDR1 is KGHSH and CDR2 LQKENI. Trimming at V came to 0 bases and at J to 7 bases, leaving 9 bases not matched to a gene. This CDR3 has 16 residues. The CDR3 DNA reads as TGTGCCAGCTCACCACCTTTGACAGGGGGAGGCCGTGGCTACACCTTC. Amino acids: CASSPPLTGGGRGYTF.

The rearrangement joins TRBV19 to TRBJ2-2, with 12 bases identical to TRBD1. The V gene's germline CDR1 is LNHDA and CDR2 SQIVND (reference sequence). Losses at the gene ends were 5 bases for V and 4 bases for J; bases not matched to a gene: 8. The CDR3 runs 17 residues. CDR3 in amino acids: CASSATGTGGVTGELFF. The CDR3, as DNA: TGTGCCAGTAGTGCAACCGGGACAGGGGGCGTCACCGGGGAGCTGTTTTTT. Combining the CDR3 with reference TRBV19 and TRBJ2-2 gives the whole variable domain DGGITQSPKYLFRKEGQNVTLSCEQNLNHDAMYWYRQDPGQGLRLIYYSQIVNDFQKGDIAEGYSVSREKKESFPLTVTSAQKNPTAFYLCASSATGTGGVTGELFFGEGSRLTVL.

The J gene is TRBJ1-2, the V gene TRBV7-6; D is unresolved. Germline values: CDR1 SGHVS, CDR2 FNYEAQ. The CDR3 covers 10 residues. The CDR3 reads CAMRENGYTF. The DNA for the CDR3 is TGTGCTATGAGGGAAAATGGCTACACCTTC.

CDR3 nucleotide sequence: TGTGCCAGCTCACCAGTACAGGGATCGGAATATGGTGGCTACACCTTC. This encodes CASSPVQGSEYGGYTF. This sequence joins TRBV18 and TRBJ1-2, with D perhaps matching TRBD1 (6 bases). Germline loops: CDR1 KGHSH, CDR2 LQKENI. CDR3 length equals 16 residues. Between the trimmed V and J ends, which lost 2 bases and 7 bases, there was a span of 20 bases. Complete variable domain (other parts from reference TRBV18 and TRBJ1-2): NAGVMQNPRHLVRRRGQEARLRCSPMKGHSHVYWYRQLPEEGLKFMVYLQKENIIDESGMPKERFSAEFPKEGPSILRIQQVVRGDSAAYFCASSPVQGSEYGGYTFGSGTRLTVV.

This chain links TRBV10-1 with TRBJ2-1; 7 bases fit TRBD2. CDR3 length equals 17 residues. V gave up 4 bases and J gave up 0 bases; unmatched junction bases: 9. The germline CDR1 and CDR2 sequences are WNHNN and SYGVQD (reference sequence). This CDR3 reads CASSAGGSRSSYNEQFF. The CDR3 coding sequence is TGCGCCAGCAGTGCGGGCGGGAGCCGGAGCTCCTACAATGAGCAGTTCTTC.

The V and J genes are TRBV14 and TRBJ2-1, with D possibly being TRBD2 (6 bases). This CDR3 region has 14 residues. The germline V gene has CDR1 SGHDN and CDR2 FVKESK. V was shortened by 2 bases and J by 9 bases, with 14 bases between the two germline ends. The CDR3 sequence: CASSQYGGAGEQFF. In nucleotides, the CDR3 is TGTGCCAGCAGCCAATATGGGGGAGCGGGTGAGCAGTTCTTC. Supplemented by reference TRBV14 and TRBJ2-1, the full variable domain reads EAGVTQFPSHSVIEKGQTVTLRCDPISGHDNLYWYRRVMGKEIKFLLHFVKESKQDESGMPNNRFLAERTGGTYSTLKVQPAELEDSGVYFCASSQYGGAGEQFFGPGTRLTVL.